The 28 T cell receptor beta chains below come from one sample, sequenced in a study of CD8 T cells in ankylosing spondylitis. In TCRdb, the 5' RACE reads were re-called with MiXCR into one record per CDR3 protein. The table shows roughly 200,000 distinct CDR3 sequences, with around 24% occurring only once. The specimen was blood, either unsorted or a sorted T cell fraction (not recorded which). The source of these receptors is a male donor with ankylosing spondylitis or in good health (not recorded which).

This clonotype was observed a few times. The chain employs TRBV29-1 and TRBJ2-3; unclear D gene. V dropped 4 bases and J dropped 4 bases, with 15 bases sitting between them. CDR1 SQVTM and CDR2 ANQGSEA come from the germline V gene. The CDR3 covers 14 residues. For the CDR3, the DNA is TGCAGCGTTGTGGAAGGGTCGACGGCAGATACGCAGTATTTT. It yields the protein CSVVEGSTADTQYF.

The CDR3 nucleotides read TGCAGTGCTAGGGCTAGAGCCGAACAGAAACAGTTCTTC. This sequence encodes CSARARAEQKQFF. This sequence joins TRBV20-1 and TRBJ2-1; no firm D call. Germline V gene sequence: CDR1 DFQATT, CDR2 SNEGSKA (reference sequence). Between the trimmed V and J ends, which lost 3 bases and 13 bases, there was a span of 19 bases. The length of the CDR3 is 13 residues.

At least ten counts were recorded for this clonotype. The chain joins TRBV6-5 to TRBJ2-3, with D unresolved. The germline V gene encodes CDR1 MNHEY and CDR2 SVGAGI. V lost 2 bases, J lost 0 bases, and 6 bases lay in between. The CDR3 consists of 14 residues. The DNA for the CDR3 is TGTGCCAGCAGTTACGGCAGCAGCACAGATACGCAGTATTTT. The encoded protein is CASSYGSSTDTQYF.

This clonotype was seen a single time. The chain joins TRBV11-1 to TRBJ2-1, with 7 bases that match TRBD2. The CDR3 is 15 residues long. Germline trimming cut 5 bases from V and 5 bases from J; bases unmatched to any gene: 9. Germline values: CDR1 SGHAT, CDR2 FQDESV (reference sequence). Written as DNA, the CDR3 is TGTGCCAGCAGCGCTGGGACTACGACTAACAATGAGCAGTTCTTC. This sequence encodes CASSAGTTTNNEQFF.

The genes are TRBV6-1 and TRBJ2-7, with D uncertain. The CDR3 consists of 12 residues. Germline V lookup: CDR1 MNHNS, CDR2 SASEGT. V was shortened by 6 bases and J by 3 bases, with 9 bases between the two germline ends. CDR3 residues: CASSPGHYEQYF. The CDR3 nucleotides read TGTGCCAGCAGCCCAGGTCACTACGAGCAGTACTTC.

This clonotype was seen at least ten times. The gene calls are TRBV20-1 and TRBJ2-5; D is tentatively TRBD1 or TRBD2 (6 bases each). Germline V gene data show CDR1 as DFQATT and CDR2 as SNEGSKA (reference sequence). The CDR3 extends over 15 amino acids. Trimming stripped 0 bases from V and 9 bases from J, with 20 bases between. CDR3 nucleotide sequence: TGCAGTGCTAGAGAGAGAGGGGGGCAGCTTACGGCCCAGTACTTC. Its translation: CSARERGGQLTAQYF.

Many counts were recorded for this clonotype. The gene calls are TRBV5-1 and TRBJ1-1; 7 bases line up with TRBD1. The length of the CDR3 is 15 residues. J was trimmed by 6 bases and V by 4 bases; bases with no gene match: 12. Germline CDR1 and CDR2: SGHRS and YFSETQ. The CDR3 protein is CASSLQGRWDSEAFF. In DNA, the CDR3 is TGCGCCAGCAGCCTACAGGGGCGCTGGGACTCTGAAGCTTTCTTT.

The chain joins TRBV29-1 to TRBJ1-2; no clear D. CDR1 is SQVTM, CDR2 ANQGSEA, per germline. V lost 4 bases and J 0 bases, leaving 9 bases between the germline ends. The CDR3 consists of 13 residues. CDR3 loop: CSVGGPANYGYTF. DNA for the CDR3: TGCAGCGTTGGAGGCCCAGCTAACTATGGCTACACCTTC. Full variable domain (rest looked up from reference TRBV29-1 and TRBJ1-2): SAVISQKPSRDICQRGTSLTIQCQVDSQVTMMFWYRQQPGQSLTLIATANQGSEATYESGFVIDKFPISRPNLTFSTLTVSNMSPEDSSIYLCSVGGPANYGYTFGSGTRLTVV.

The chain recombines TRBV29-1 with TRBJ2-5, with D hard to call. The CDR3 contains 12 residues. Trimming took off 6 bases at V and 2 bases at J, with 10 bases between the two ends. Germline CDR1 and CDR2: SQVTM and ANQGSEA. As DNA, the CDR3 is TGCAGCGTCCGGCGGTTACAAGAGACCCAGTACTTC. It codes for CSVRRLQETQYF.

This clonotype was recorded at least ten times. V and J are TRBV20-1 and TRBJ2-5; TRBD2 matches at 12 bases. The CDR3 contains 19 residues. V lost 4 bases and J lost 5; bases outside the gene matches: 20. The germline CDR1 and CDR2 sequences are DFQATT and SNEGSKA (reference sequence). This CDR3 reads CSANQWVASGRAESETQYF. The CDR3 DNA sequence: TGCAGTGCTAATCAGTGGGTGGCTAGCGGGAGGGCCGAGTCGGAGACCCAGTACTTC.

J is TRBJ1-5 and V is TRBV6-1; D is ambiguous. CDR1 is MNHNS and CDR2 is SASEGT in the germline V gene. The CDR3 consists of 13 residues. V was clipped by 7 bases and J by 0 bases, with 7 bases between them. CDR3 bases: TGTGCCAGCACTGCAAATAGCAATCAGCCCCAGCATTTT. Its protein product is CASTANSNQPQHF.

This clonotype was seen many times. V gene TRBV20-1 combines with J gene TRBJ2-1; 7 bases line up with TRBD2. CDR1 is DFQATT and CDR2 is SNEGSKA in the germline V gene (reference sequence). CDR3 length: 14 residues. Trimming removed 4 bases from V and 4 bases from J; junction bases left unmatched: 7. This CDR3 is CSATTGGRYNEQFF. Here the CDR3 DNA reads TGCAGTGCTACCACGGGAGGTCGGTACAATGAGCAGTTCTTC.

This clonotype was recorded a few times. In nucleotides, the CDR3 is TGTGCCAGCAGCGCCCCCCAGGGAGGCCCAGGGACCCAGTACTTC. Protein sequence: CASSAPQGGPGTQYF. The chain has TRBV2 and TRBJ2-5; perhaps TRBD2 as D (6 bases). The V and J ends lost 6 bases and 7 bases respectively, with 21 bases between them. CDR3 length: 15 amino acids. Germline-derived CDR1 and CDR2 are SNHLY and FYNNEI.

CDR3 residues: CSVAQTDTQYF. The CDR3 DNA is TGCAGCGTTGCCCAGACAGATACGCAGTATTTT. This chain links TRBV29-1 with TRBJ2-3; no clear D. Deletions cut 4 bases from V and 3 bases from J, with 5 bases between. CDR3 length equals 11 residues. CDR1 and CDR2 (germline): SQVTM, ANQGSEA.

This clonotype was seen at least ten times. The chain has TRBV20-1 and TRBJ1-5; possible D gene TRBD1, 5 bases. Germline CDR1 reads DFQATT; CDR2 reads SNEGSKA (reference sequence). V shed 4 bases and J shed 4 bases, with 26 bases lying between them. The CDR3 runs 18 residues. The CDR3 loop reads CSATDRSFGTSMNQPQHF. In DNA form, the CDR3 reads TGCAGTGCTACCGATCGATCGTTCGGGACCTCCATGAATCAGCCCCAGCATTTT.

The table lists this clonotype with a few counts. The rearrangement links TRBV6-5 to TRBJ2-7, with D maybe TRBD1 (5 bases). There are 12 residues in the CDR3. Germline CDR1 and CDR2: MNHEY and SVGAGI. Trimming left V 6 bases short and J 3 bases short, with 9 bases between. CDR3 in amino acids: CASSGRDYEQYF. The CDR3 DNA reads as TGTGCCAGCAGCGGCAGGGACTACGAGCAGTACTTC.

This clonotype was counted at least ten times. V usage is TRBV20-1 and J usage is TRBJ1-1; 9 bases are a match to TRBD1. The germline CDR1 and CDR2 sequences are DFQATT and SNEGSKA (reference sequence). J gave up 6 bases and V 4 bases, and 9 bases lay outside the gene matches. CDR3 length: 14 amino acids. The CDR3 nucleotides are TGCAGTGCTACCACCCCGGGACAGGGTCCTGAAGCTTTCTTT. This sequence encodes CSATTPGQGPEAFF.

V and J are TRBV29-1 and TRBJ2-1, with 11 positions matching TRBD2. CDR1 is SQVTM and CDR2 is ANQGSEA in the germline V gene. J gave up 6 bases and V 3 bases, and 10 bases lay outside the gene matches. The CDR3 loop spans 16 amino acids. The CDR3 nucleotides are TGCAGCGTTGACTCATATGTGACTAGCGGGGCCAATGAGCAGTTCTTC. Translating it yields CSVDSYVTSGANEQFF.

This clonotype showed up just once. The V gene is TRBV20-1, the J gene TRBJ2-3; D remains ambiguous. This CDR3 comprises 15 residues. CDR1 DFQATT and CDR2 SNEGSKA come from the germline V gene (reference sequence). The V end was cut by 0 bases, the J end by 5 bases, with 15 bases between. CDR3 nucleotide sequence: TGCAGTGCTAGAGAGGGTGCGGTGGTACAAGATACGCAGTATTTT. Translation: CSAREGAVVQDTQYF.

With regard to this clonotype: A much larger clone lies a single base off, so this may be a read error. V gene TRBV3-1 combines with J gene TRBJ2-5, with 7 bases aligning to TRBD1. The V gene's germline CDR1 is LGHDT and CDR2 YNNKEL (reference sequence). The CDR3 runs to 15 residues. The junction had 10 bases not matched to a gene; V was cut back by 8 bases and J by 1 base. The CDR3 loop reads CASCPTGWIQETQYF. Here the CDR3 DNA reads TGTGCCAGCTGCCCGACAGGGTGGATCCAAGAGACCCAGTACTTC.

This clonotype came up a few times. This chain links TRBV20-1 with TRBJ1-5, with D perhaps TRBD1 (6 bases). The CDR3 totals 12 residues. V dropped 6 bases and J dropped 5 bases, with 11 bases sitting between them. The germline gives CDR1 DFQATT, CDR2 SNEGSKA (reference sequence). This CDR3 reads CSAAQGDQPQHF. The CDR3 bases are TGCAGTGCCGCACAGGGAGATCAGCCCCAGCATTTT.

The rearrangement links TRBV29-1 to TRBJ2-1; 13 bases match TRBD2. The CDR3 is 15 amino acids. Trimming removed 4 bases from V and 10 bases from J; junction bases left unmatched: 10. From germline, CDR1 is SQVTM and CDR2 ANQGSEA. As DNA, the CDR3 is TGCAGCGTTGTGGGAACTAGCGGGAGGGCCCTAGAGCAGTTCTTC. Its translation: CSVVGTSGRALEQFF.

The V and J genes are TRBV19 and TRBJ1-1; TRBD1 matches 10 bases. Germline lookup yields CDR1 LNHDA and CDR2 SQIVND (reference sequence). The CDR3 loop spans 13 amino acids. V gave up 9 bases and J gave up 6 bases; unmatched junction bases: 7. The CDR3 spells CASAGQGVAEAFF. Here the CDR3 DNA reads TGTGCCAGCGCAGGACAGGGGGTCGCTGAAGCTTTCTTT.

The chain uses TRBV4-3 and TRBJ2-4; a possible D gene is TRBD2 (5 bases). The germline V gene encodes CDR1 LGHNA and CDR2 YSLEER. Trimming stripped 1 base from V and 11 bases from J, with 15 bases between. The CDR3 contains 14 residues. The CDR3 loop reads CASSQGAAAPLQYF. DNA for the CDR3: TGCGCCAGCAGCCAAGGAGCGGCGGCTCCTCTTCAGTACTTC.

This clonotype was recorded only once. The chain employs TRBV6-5 and TRBJ2-3; D gene unclear. Germline lookup yields CDR1 MNHEY and CDR2 SVGAGI. Trimming stripped 7 bases from V and 0 bases from J, with 17 bases between. The CDR3 runs to 16 residues. The CDR3 nucleotides are TGTGCCAGCAAAAAGGCTTATAGTATTAGCACAGATACGCAGTATTTT. Translated, it gives CASKKAYSISTDTQYF.

The V and J genes are TRBV29-1 and TRBJ1-3; TRBD1 might be the D (5 bases). Germline CDR1 is SQVTM and CDR2 is ANQGSEA. V dropped 4 bases and J dropped 4 bases, with 11 bases sitting between them. This CDR3 spans 13 amino acids. CDR3 sequence (DNA): TGCAGCGTTGCGCGTACAGGAGGAAACACCATATATTTT. Translating gives CSVARTGGNTIYF.

The chain employs TRBV10-2 and TRBJ2-7; D is possibly TRBD1 or TRBD2 (7 bases each). V dropped 6 bases and J dropped 2 bases, with 17 bases sitting between them. The CDR3 extends over 15 amino acids. Germline CDR1 reads WSHSY; CDR2 reads SAAADI. The CDR3 loop is CASRPRGGIAYEQYF. The CDR3 nucleotides are TGCGCCAGCAGACCCAGGGGGGGGATTGCCTACGAGCAGTACTTC.

With regard to this clonotype: The junction departs from germline at one end; a sequencing error may be responsible. The chain couples TRBV27 to TRBJ2-1, with TRBD2 identical over 7 bases. The CDR3 has 12 amino acids. The germline CDR1 and CDR2 sequences are MNHEY and SMNVEV (reference sequence). CDR3 protein: CASSLSGLAVTF. CDR3 DNA: TGTGCCAGCAGTTTATCTGGGCTAGCGGTAACCTTC.